These 14 T cell receptor beta chains came from one sample sequenced in a study of beta chain features in type 1 diabetes. Sequencing targeted expressed TCRB transcripts, as all isolated RNA had been reverse transcribed. The assay was immunoSEQ multiplex PCR, and TCRdb's table has in-frame clones only and misses some. The sample comprises fewer than 500,000 clones, 11% to 15% of which are singletons, and approximately 0.035% rests with the top ten. The sample taken for sequencing was naive CD4+ T cells from blood. Receptor source: a man aged 25 to 40 in good health.

This clone was counted only a few times. This rearrangement joins TRBV19 to TRBJ2-1; D gene uncertain. Germline CDR1 and CDR2: LNHDA and SQIVND (reference sequence). Trimming pared 7 bases from V and 3 bases from J, leaving 10 bases between. The CDR3 is made up of 13 amino acids. CDR3 loop: CASNRADYNEQFF. Here the CDR3 DNA reads TGTGCCAGTAATCGGGCGGACTACAATGAGCAGTTCTTC. Full variable domain (remainder filled in from reference TRBV19 and TRBJ2-1): DGGITQSPKYLFRKEGQNVTLSCEQNLNHDAMYWYRQDPGQGLRLIYYSQIVNDFQKGDIAEGYSVSREKKESFPLTVTSAQKNPTAFYLCASNRADYNEQFFGPGTRLTVL.

This rearrangement joins TRBV7-2 to TRBJ2-5; 10 bases are shared with TRBD2. The ends lost 5 bases at V and 5 bases at J; junction bases unmatched: 11. This CDR3 comprises 16 residues. CDR1 is SGHTA and CDR2 is FQGNSA in the germline V gene. The CDR3 here is CASSAGLADSGETQYF. The CDR3 DNA follows: TGTGCCAGCAGCGCCGGACTAGCGGATTCTGGGGAGACCCAGTACTTC.

V usage is TRBV10-3 and J usage is TRBJ2-7; D is perhaps TRBD2 (6 bases). Per germline, CDR1 ENHRY and CDR2 SYGVKD. Trimming took off 2 bases at V and 3 bases at J, with 8 bases between the two ends. This CDR3 region has 13 residues. The DNA of the CDR3 is TGTGCCATCAGTGAGGGGAGGATCTACGAGCAGTACTTC. Amino acids: CAISEGRIYEQYF.

The rearrangement joins TRBV7-9 to TRBJ1-6; D remains ambiguous. V was clipped by 1 base and J by 15 bases, with 7 bases between them. This CDR3 spans 11 amino acids. The germline V gene has CDR1 SEHNR and CDR2 FQNEAQ (reference sequence). This chain's CDR3 is CASSLEGRLHF. In DNA, the CDR3 is TGTGCCAGCAGCTTAGAGGGCCGCCTCCACTTT.

V usage is TRBV30 and J usage is TRBJ1-2; TRBD1 matches at 7 bases. The CDR3 is made up of 12 amino acids. V lost 7 bases, J lost 8 bases, and 10 bases stayed unmatched. In germline, CDR1 is GTSNPN, CDR2 SVGIG (reference sequence). The CDR3 sequence: CAFIEGAQGYTF. The CDR3 DNA reads TGTGCCTTCATTGAGGGGGCTCAGGGCTACACCTTC. The full variable domain, in which reference TRBV30 and TRBJ1-2 provide the parts outside the CDR3, is SQTIHQWPATLVQPVGSPLSLECTVEGTSNPNLYWYRQAAGRGLQLLFYSVGIGQISSEVPQNLSASRPQDRQFILSSKKLLLSDSGFYLCAFIEGAQGYTFGSGTRLTVV.

This clone showed up just a few times. The V gene is TRBV15, the J gene TRBJ2-1, with D possibly called TRBD1 or TRBD2 (5 bases each). V was cut by 4 bases and J by 2 bases, with 18 bases left in between. The CDR3 consists of 17 residues. Germline CDR1 reads LNHNV; CDR2 reads YYDKDF (reference sequence). CDR3 in DNA: TGTGCCACCAGCAACGGTGGGGCAGGAGGCCCCTACAATGAGCAGTTCTTC. Translating gives CATSNGGAGGPYNEQFF.

The V call is TRBV7-9, the J call TRBJ2-2; 8 bases are shared with TRBD2. The CDR3 length is 16 residues. The germline gives CDR1 SEHNR, CDR2 FQNEAQ (reference sequence). Unmatched junction bases numbered 11, after V lost 10 bases and J lost 1 base. In DNA form, the CDR3 reads TGTGCCATCACTGGACTAGCAGCGGAGAACACCGGGGAGCTGTTTTTT. Translating it yields CAITGLAAENTGELFF.

This clone was counted a few times. V gene TRBV30 combines with J gene TRBJ1-2, with unresolved D. The ends were cut back, 2 bases at V and 8 bases at J, with 12 bases in the middle. Germline lookup yields CDR1 GTSNPN and CDR2 SVGIG (reference sequence). The CDR3 loop spans 12 amino acids. DNA for the CDR3: TGTGCCTGGAGTTTGCGTAACGGGGGCTACACCTTC. Its translation: CAWSLRNGGYTF.

This clone appeared a few times. This rearrangement joins TRBV27 to TRBJ2-3, with 8 bases lining up with TRBD1. The CDR3 has 17 residues. Per the germline V gene, CDR1 is MNHEY and CDR2 is SMNVEV (reference sequence). The V gene end was trimmed by 3 bases and the J gene end by 0 bases; junction bases not matched to a gene: 8. CDR3 loop: CASSFLGQGYSTDTQYF. The CDR3 coding sequence is TGTGCCAGCAGTTTTTTAGGACAGGGCTATAGCACAGATACGCAGTATTTT.

The chain couples TRBV30 to TRBJ1-2; 9 bases align to TRBD1. The CDR3 contains 14 residues. V was pared by 3 bases and J by 9 bases, with 11 bases of the junction left unmatched. In germline, CDR1 is GTSNPN, CDR2 SVGIG (reference sequence). The CDR3 here is CAWRVRQGEGSYTF. CDR3 nucleotide sequence: TGTGCCTGGAGGGTACGACAGGGGGAAGGGAGCTACACCTTC.

In its sample, this clone was seen a few times. The chain has TRBV5-1 and TRBJ2-7, with TRBD2 matching over 13 bases. The CDR3 sequence is 15 residues long. CDR1 is SGHRS and CDR2 is YFSETQ in the germline V gene. Trimming took 4 bases from V and 3 from J; bases not matched to a gene: 4. CDR3 coding DNA: TGCGCCAGCAGCATTGGGACTAGCGGGATCTACGAGCAGTACGTC. Translation: CASSIGTSGIYEQYV.

V gene TRBV6-6 combines with J gene TRBJ2-7; 7 bases line up with TRBD2. CDR1 MNHNY and CDR2 SVGAGI come from the germline V gene (reference sequence). Trimming removed 9 bases from V and 2 bases from J; junction bases left unmatched: 10. CDR3 length: 14 amino acids. For the CDR3, the DNA is TGTGCCAGTATAAGGGGAGGGAGAGCCTACGAGCAGTACTTC. Translated, it gives CASIRGGRAYEQYF.

This clone has a handful of counts. The chain recombines TRBV5-1 with TRBJ2-5; a weak D match, TRBD1 (5 bases). The CDR3 is made up of 13 amino acids. The V end lost 4 bases, the J end lost 3 bases, and 10 bases lay between the germline ends. Germline V gene data show CDR1 as SGHRS and CDR2 as YFSETQ. The CDR3 spells CASSPDRKETQYF. For the CDR3, the DNA is TGCGCCAGCAGCCCTGACAGAAAAGAGACCCAGTACTTC.

The V call is TRBV29-1, the J call TRBJ2-5; D may be TRBD1 (5 bases). V lost 4 bases and J 2 bases, leaving 8 bases between the germline ends. The CDR3 spans 12 residues. The germline V gene has CDR1 SQVTM and CDR2 ANQGSEA. CDR3 sequence: CSVAQGQETQYF. The CDR3 nucleotides are TGCAGCGTTGCTCAGGGACAAGAGACCCAGTACTTC.